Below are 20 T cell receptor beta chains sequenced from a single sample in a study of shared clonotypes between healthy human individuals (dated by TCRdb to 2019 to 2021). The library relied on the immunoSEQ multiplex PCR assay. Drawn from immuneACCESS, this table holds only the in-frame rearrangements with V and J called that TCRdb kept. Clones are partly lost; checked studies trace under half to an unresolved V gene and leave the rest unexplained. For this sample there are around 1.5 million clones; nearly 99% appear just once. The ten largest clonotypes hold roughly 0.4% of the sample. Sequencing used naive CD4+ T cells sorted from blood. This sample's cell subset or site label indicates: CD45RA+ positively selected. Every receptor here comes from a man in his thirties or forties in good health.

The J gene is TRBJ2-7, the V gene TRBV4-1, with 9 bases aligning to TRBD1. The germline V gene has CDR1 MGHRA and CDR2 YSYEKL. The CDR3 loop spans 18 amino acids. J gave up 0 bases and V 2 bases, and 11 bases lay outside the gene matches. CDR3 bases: TGCGCCAGCAGCCAACCTCTCCACAGGGGGCCGAACTCCTACGAGCAGTACTTC. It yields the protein CASSQPLHRGPNSYEQYF.

The CDR3 spells CASSSQGSYEQYF. The CDR3, as DNA: TGTGCCAGCAGCTCCCAAGGCTCCTACGAGCAGTACTTC. V gene TRBV5-5 combines with J gene TRBJ2-7; D gene uncertain. V lost 3 bases and J 0 bases, leaving 7 bases between the germline ends. CDR1 is SGHKS and CDR2 is YYEKEE in the germline V gene (reference sequence). The length of the CDR3 is 13 residues.

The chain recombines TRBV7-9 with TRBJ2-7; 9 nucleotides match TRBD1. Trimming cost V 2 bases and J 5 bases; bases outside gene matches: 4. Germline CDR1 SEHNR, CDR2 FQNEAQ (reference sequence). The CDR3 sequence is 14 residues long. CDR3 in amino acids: CASSLRQGVNEQYF. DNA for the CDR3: TGTGCCAGCAGCTTACGACAGGGGGTCAACGAGCAGTACTTC.

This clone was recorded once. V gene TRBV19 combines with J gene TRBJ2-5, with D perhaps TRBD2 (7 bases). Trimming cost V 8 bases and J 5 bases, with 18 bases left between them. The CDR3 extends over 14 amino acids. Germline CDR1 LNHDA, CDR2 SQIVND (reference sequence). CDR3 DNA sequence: TGTGCCAGTCGCAGAGCCGAGGGGGGGGAGACCCAGTACTTC. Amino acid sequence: CASRRAEGGETQYF.

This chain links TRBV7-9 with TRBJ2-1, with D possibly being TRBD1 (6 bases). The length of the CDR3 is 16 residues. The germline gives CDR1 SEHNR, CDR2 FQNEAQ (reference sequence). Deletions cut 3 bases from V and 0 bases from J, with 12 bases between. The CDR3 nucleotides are TGTGCCAGCAGCTTTCCGGGACAAAGCTCCTACAATGAGCAGTTCTTC. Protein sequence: CASSFPGQSSYNEQFF. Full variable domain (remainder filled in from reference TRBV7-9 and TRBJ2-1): DTGVSQNPRHKITKRGQNVTFRCDPISEHNRLYWYRQTLGQGPEFLTYFQNEAQLEKSRLLSDRFSAERPKGSFSTLEIQRTEQGDSAMYLCASSFPGQSSYNEQFFGPGTRLTVL.

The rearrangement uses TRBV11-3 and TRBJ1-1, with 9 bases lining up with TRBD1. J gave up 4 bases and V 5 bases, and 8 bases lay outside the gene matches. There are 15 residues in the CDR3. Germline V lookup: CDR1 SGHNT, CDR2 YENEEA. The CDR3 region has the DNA TGTGCCAGCAGCCCCTGGACAGGGGACGCCACTGAAGCTTTCTTT. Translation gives CASSPWTGDATEAFF. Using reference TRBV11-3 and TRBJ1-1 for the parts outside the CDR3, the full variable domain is EAGVVQSPRYKIIEKKQPVAFWCNPISGHNTLYWYLQNLGQGPELLIRYENEEAVDDSQLPKDRFSAERLKGVDSTLKIQPAELGDSAVYLCASSPWTGDATEAFFGQGTRLTVV.

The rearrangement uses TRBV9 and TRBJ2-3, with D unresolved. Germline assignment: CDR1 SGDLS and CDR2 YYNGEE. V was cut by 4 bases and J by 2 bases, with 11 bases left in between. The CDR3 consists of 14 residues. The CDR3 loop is CASSLIPDTDTQYF. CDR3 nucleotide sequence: TGTGCCAGCAGCTTAATCCCCGACACAGATACGCAGTATTTT. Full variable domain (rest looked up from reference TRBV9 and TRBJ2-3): DSGVTQTPKHLITATGQRVTLRCSPRSGDLSVYWYQQSLDQGLQFLIQYYNGEERAKGNILERFSAQQFPDLHSELNLSSLELGDSALYFCASSLIPDTDTQYFGPGTRLTVL.

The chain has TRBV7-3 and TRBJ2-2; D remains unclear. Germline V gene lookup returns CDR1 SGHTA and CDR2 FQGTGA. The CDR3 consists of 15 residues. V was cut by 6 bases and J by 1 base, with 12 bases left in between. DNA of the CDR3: TGTGCCAGCAGTTCCGCTCCAGGGAACACCGGGGAGCTGTTTTTT. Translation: CASSSAPGNTGELFF. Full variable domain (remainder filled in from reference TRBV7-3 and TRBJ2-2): GAGVSQTPSNKVTEKGKYVELRCDPISGHTALYWYRQSLGQGPEFLIYFQGTGAADDSGLPNDRFFAVRPEGSVSTLKIQRTERGDSAVYLCASSSAPGNTGELFFGEGSRLTVL.

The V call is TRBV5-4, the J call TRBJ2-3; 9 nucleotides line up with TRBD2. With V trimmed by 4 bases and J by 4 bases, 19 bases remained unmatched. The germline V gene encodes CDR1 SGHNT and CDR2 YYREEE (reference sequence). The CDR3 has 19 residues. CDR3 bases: TGTGCCAGCAGCGGGCGGGCTAGCGGGACCCGGCTGGCTGCAGATACGCAGTATTTT. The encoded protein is CASSGRASGTRLAADTQYF.

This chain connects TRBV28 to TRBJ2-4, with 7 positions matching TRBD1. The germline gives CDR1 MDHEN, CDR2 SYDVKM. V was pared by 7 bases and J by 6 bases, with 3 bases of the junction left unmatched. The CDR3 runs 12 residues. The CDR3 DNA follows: TGTGCCAGCACCCGACAGGGAAACATTCAGTACTTC. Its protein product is CASTRQGNIQYF.

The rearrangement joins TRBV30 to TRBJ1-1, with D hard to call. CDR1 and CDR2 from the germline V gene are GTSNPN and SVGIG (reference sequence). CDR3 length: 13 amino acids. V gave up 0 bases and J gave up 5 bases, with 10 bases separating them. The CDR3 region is CAWSVHSGTEAFF. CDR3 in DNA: TGTGCCTGGAGTGTACACAGTGGGACTGAAGCTTTCTTT.

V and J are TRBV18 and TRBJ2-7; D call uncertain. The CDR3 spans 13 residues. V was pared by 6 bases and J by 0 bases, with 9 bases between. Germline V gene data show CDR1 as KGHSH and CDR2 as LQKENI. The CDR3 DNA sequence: TGTGCCAGCTCCCAGTCCAGCTCCTACGAGCAGTACTTC. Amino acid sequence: CASSQSSSYEQYF.

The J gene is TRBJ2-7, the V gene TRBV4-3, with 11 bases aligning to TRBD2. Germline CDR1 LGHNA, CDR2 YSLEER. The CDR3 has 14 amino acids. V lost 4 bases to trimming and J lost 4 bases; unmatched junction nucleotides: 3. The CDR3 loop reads CASSRGLAEYEQYF. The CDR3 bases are TGCGCCAGCAGCCGGGGACTAGCGGAGTACGAGCAGTACTTC.

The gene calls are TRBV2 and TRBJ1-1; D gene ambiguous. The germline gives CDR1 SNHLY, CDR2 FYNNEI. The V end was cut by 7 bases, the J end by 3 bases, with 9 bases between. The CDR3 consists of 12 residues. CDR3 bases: TGTGCCAGCAAATCCGTTGACACTGAAGCTTTCTTT. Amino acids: CASKSVDTEAFF.

The CDR3 DNA reads TGTGCCAGCAGCCAAGCAACTAGCGGGAGTTTAGAGACCCAGTACTTC. Its protein product is CASSQATSGSLETQYF. The rearrangement uses TRBV4-2 and TRBJ2-5; 11 nucleotides align to TRBD2. This CDR3 spans 16 amino acids. With V trimmed by 1 base and J by 4 bases, 5 bases remained unmatched. CDR1 LGHNA and CDR2 YNFKEQ come from the germline V gene.

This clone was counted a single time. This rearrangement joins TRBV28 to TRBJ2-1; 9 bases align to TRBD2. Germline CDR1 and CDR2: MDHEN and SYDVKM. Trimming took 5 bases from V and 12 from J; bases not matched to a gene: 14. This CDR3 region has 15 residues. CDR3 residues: CASSRPVASGDSQFF. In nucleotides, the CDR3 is TGTGCCAGCAGTCGCCCTGTGGCTAGCGGGGATTCGCAGTTCTTC.

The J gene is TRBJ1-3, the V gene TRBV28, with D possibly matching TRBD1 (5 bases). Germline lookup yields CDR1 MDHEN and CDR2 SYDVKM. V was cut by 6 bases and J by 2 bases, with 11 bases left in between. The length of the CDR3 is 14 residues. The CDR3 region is CASSPRGAGNTIYF. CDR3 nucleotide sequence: TGTGCCAGCAGCCCGCGGGGGGCTGGAAACACCATATATTTT.

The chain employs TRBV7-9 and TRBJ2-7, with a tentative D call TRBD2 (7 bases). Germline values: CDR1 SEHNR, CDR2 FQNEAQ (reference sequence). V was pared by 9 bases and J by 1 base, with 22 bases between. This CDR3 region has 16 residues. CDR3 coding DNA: TGTGCCAGTCTAAAGGGGGGCGGGAGCGGGTCCTACGAGCAGTACTTC. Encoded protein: CASLKGGGSGSYEQYF.

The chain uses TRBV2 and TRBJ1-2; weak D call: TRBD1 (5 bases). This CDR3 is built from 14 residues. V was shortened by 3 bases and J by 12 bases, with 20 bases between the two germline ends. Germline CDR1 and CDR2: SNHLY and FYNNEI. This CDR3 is CASSEYVQGVEDTF. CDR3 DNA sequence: TGTGCCAGCAGTGAGTATGTCCAGGGCGTGGAGGACACCTTC.

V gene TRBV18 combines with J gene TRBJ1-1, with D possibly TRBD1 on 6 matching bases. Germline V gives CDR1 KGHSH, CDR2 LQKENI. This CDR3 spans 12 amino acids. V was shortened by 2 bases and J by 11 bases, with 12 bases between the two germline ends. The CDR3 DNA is TGTGCCAGCTCACCAAAGGCAGGACAGGCTTTCTTT. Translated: CASSPKAGQAFF.